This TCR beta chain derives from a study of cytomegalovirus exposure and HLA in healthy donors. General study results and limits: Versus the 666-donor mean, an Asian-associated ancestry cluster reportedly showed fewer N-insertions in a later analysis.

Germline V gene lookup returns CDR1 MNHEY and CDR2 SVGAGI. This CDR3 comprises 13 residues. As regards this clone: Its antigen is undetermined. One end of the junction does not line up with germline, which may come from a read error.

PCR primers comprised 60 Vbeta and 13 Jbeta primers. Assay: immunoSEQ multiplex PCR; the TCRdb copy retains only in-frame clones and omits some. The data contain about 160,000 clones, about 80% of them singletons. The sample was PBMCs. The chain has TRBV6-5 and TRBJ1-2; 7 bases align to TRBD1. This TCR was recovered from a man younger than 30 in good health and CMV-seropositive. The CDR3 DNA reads TGTGCCAGCAATTACCAGGGGGGAGATGGCTACACCTTC. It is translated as CASNYQGGDGYTF.